A selection of T cell receptor beta chains follows, all from one sample in a study of CD8 T cells in ankylosing spondylitis. Via MiXCR, TCRdb re-called the 5' RACE reads, giving one row per CDR3 protein. The repertoire holds 200,000 to 250,000 distinct CDR3 sequences, with about 10% as singletons. What was sequenced was blood, either unsorted or a sorted T cell fraction (not recorded which). The receptors stem from a male donor with ankylosing spondylitis or in good health (not recorded which). CDR3s include the opening cysteine and the closing phenylalanine or tryptophan. D genes are given only for firm matches. The size entry is marked missing in some rows and otherwise reads once, few, many or a size class.

TRBV6-5	-	TRBJ2-7	many	TGTGCCAGCAGTTACTCAGGCGGATTCTCCTACGAGCAGTACTTC	CASSYSGGFSYEQYF
TRBV7-9	-	TRBJ1-4	many	TGTGCCAGCAGCCCCCCCCCGGGGGCGGCTAATGAAAAACTGTTTTTT	CASSPPPGAANEKLFF
TRBV4-2	TRBD2	TRBJ2-3	many	TGTGCCAGCAGCCCCCAAGGATACGGGGGGACCACAGATACGCAGTATTTT	CASSPQGYGGTTDTQYF
TRBV5-6	-	TRBJ2-3	many	TGTGCCAGCAGCTTGACAGAACACCCTAGGGGTGCAGATACGCAGTATTTT	CASSLTEHPRGADTQYF
TRBV7-7	TRBD2	TRBJ2-1	-	TGTGCTAGCACCCCGGGGGTAGCGGGGGCCTCTAACATTGAGCAGTTCTTC	CASTPGVAGASNIEQFF
TRBV15	TRBD2	TRBJ2-3	-	TGTGCCACCAGCAGAGACGGACTAGCGGGGGGAGATACGCAGTATTTT	CATSRDGLAGGDTQYF
TRBV20-1	TRBD2	TRBJ2-1	few	TGCAGTGCCGGACTAGCGGGGGGCCTCTCCTACAATGAGCAGTTCTTC	CSAGLAGGLSYNEQFF
TRBV11-3	-	TRBJ2-2	-	TGTGCCAGCAGCTTAACGGCAGCCACCGGGGAGCTGTTTTTT	CASSLTAATGELFF
TRBV29-1	TRBD2	TRBJ2-3	-	TGCAGCGCGGGGGGAGGGGTCACAGATACGCAGTATTTT	CSAGGGVTDTQYF
TRBV7-2	TRBD2	TRBJ2-5	many	TGTGCCAGCAGCTTGAAACTAGCGGGGGGGCCCCCAGGATACTTC	CASSLKLAGGPPGYF
TRBV5-1	TRBD1	TRBJ1-1	-	TGCGCCAGCAGACAGACAGGGGTTACGGGTGAAGCTTTCTTT	CASRQTGVTGEAFF
TRBV5-1	TRBD2	TRBJ2-7	-	TGCGCCAGCAGCTTGGTATCTAGCGGAACCTACGAGCAGTACTTC	CASSLVSSGTYEQYF
TRBV20-1	TRBD2	TRBJ2-7	many	TGCAGTGCTAGCGGGGTAGCGGGACTCGCCTACGAGCAGTACTTC	CSASGVAGLAYEQYF
TRBV20-1	-	TRBJ1-5	many	TGCAGTGCTAGAGGGAACCCTGGGGGGAGCAATCAGCCCCAGCATTTT	CSARGNPGGSNQPQHF
TRBV3-1	-	TRBJ2-3	-	TGTGCCAGCAGCCAAGCCCCATCCCCGGCGGTAGATACGCAGTATTTT	CASSQAPSPAVDTQYF
TRBV20-1	-	TRBJ1-4	few	TGCAGTGCTCCAGGTGGGAACAATGAAAAACTGTTTTTT	CSAPGGNNEKLFF
TRBV27	TRBD1	TRBJ2-6	once	TGTGCCAGCAGTTTAGTTGAACAGGGGCATTTTTCTGGGGCCAACGTCCTGACTTTC	CASSLVEQGHFSGANVLTF
TRBV29-1	TRBD2	TRBJ2-3	few	TGCAGCGCCGGAATCGGGACTACCACAGATACGCAGTATTTT	CSAGIGTTTDTQYF
TRBV20-1	TRBD1	TRBJ2-1	many	TGCAGTGCTGGGACAGGGGGCTCCTACAATGAGCAGTTCTTC	CSAGTGGSYNEQFF
TRBV5-1	-	TRBJ2-1	many	TGCGCCAGCAGCTTGGCCGGGACGTCCAACAATGAGCAGTTCTTC	CASSLAGTSNNEQFF
TRBV10-3	-	TRBJ2-7	many	TGTGCCATCAGTGATACACCAACCTACGAGCAGTACTTC	CAISDTPTYEQYF
TRBV5-1	TRBD1	TRBJ2-3	many	TGCGCCAGCACTCTAAGACAGGGTAGCACAGATACGCAGTATTTT	CASTLRQGSTDTQYF
TRBV4-1	TRBD2	TRBJ2-3	many	TGCGCCAGCAGCCAGGAACTAGCGGGTGCAGATACGCAGTATTTT	CASSQELAGADTQYF
TRBV20-1	-	TRBJ2-5	few	TGCAGTGCTAGAGACGTCGAGGAACAAGAGACCCAGTACTTC	CSARDVEEQETQYF
TRBV20-1	-	TRBJ1-5	few	TGCAGTGCTTGGTCCAGCAGCAATCAGCCCCAGCATTTT	CSAWSSSNQPQHF
TRBV27	TRBD2	TRBJ2-7	many	TGTGCCAGCAGTTTCGGCGGGGGTTCATCCTACGAGCAGTACTTC	CASSFGGGSSYEQYF
TRBV7-2	-	TRBJ2-2	many	TGTGCCAGCAGCTTAGAGTCCTCTTTGATCGGGGAGCTGTTTTTT	CASSLESSLIGELFF
TRBV12-3/TRBV12-4	-	TRBJ2-1	few	TGTGCCAGCAGAAAGACAGGTCAGAATGAGCAGTTCTTC	CASRKTGQNEQFF
TRBV7-2	TRBD2	TRBJ2-5	-	TGTGCCAGCAGCTTCGGACTAGCCCATCTCCAAGAGACCCAGTACTTC	CASSFGLAHLQETQYF